The 30 T cell receptor beta chains listed next were all sequenced from one sample in a study of PD-L1 blockade in urothelial cancer. Sequencing used immunoSEQ multiplex PCR; TCRdb keeps in-frame clones, though not all of them. The sample carries around 71,000 clones, about 85% recorded once. Indicated time point: pretreatment peripheral blood. This material consisted of PBMCs, taken around atezolizumab (anti-PD-L1) treatment. These receptors were taken from a man aged 40-55 years with urothelial cancer.

V and J are TRBV9 and TRBJ1-1; D call uncertain. The CDR3 totals 14 residues. The V end was cut by 1 base, the J end by 0 bases, with 7 bases between. Germline CDR1 is SGDLS and CDR2 is YYNGEE. The CDR3 spells CASSVNILNTEAFF. CDR3 nucleotides: TGTGCCAGCAGCGTAAACATCTTGAACACTGAAGCTTTCTTT.

The chain recombines TRBV6-1 with TRBJ1-1; TRBD1 is a possible D gene (5 bases). The V and J ends lost 4 bases and 1 base respectively, with 10 bases between them. Germline V gene sequence: CDR1 MNHNS, CDR2 SASEGT. CDR3 length: 14 amino acids. CDR3 in amino acids: CASSGPGGNTEAFF. The CDR3, as DNA: TGTGCCAGCAGTGGTCCGGGGGGGAACACTGAAGCTTTCTTT.

The CDR3 bases are TGTGCTAGTGGTCCCGATGCGGGTCCTGAAGCTTTCTTT. Translation: CASGPDAGPEAFF. J is TRBJ1-1 and V is TRBV12-5; D unclear. The CDR3 sequence is 13 residues long. Germline V gene data show CDR1 as LGHNT and CDR2 as FRNRAP. The V gene lost 5 bases and the J gene lost 6 bases, with 13 bases spanning the gap.

This rearrangement joins TRBV10-3 to TRBJ1-1; tentative D call: TRBD1 (5 bases). V gave up 3 bases and J gave up 1 base, with 9 bases separating them. This CDR3 spans 14 amino acids. The germline CDR1 and CDR2 sequences are ENHRY and SYGVKD. In nucleotides, the CDR3 is TGTGCCATCAGTGATCTAGACAGGAACACTGAAGCTTTCTTT. Translated: CAISDLDRNTEAFF.

This chain links TRBV4-1 with TRBJ1-4; D unresolved. Germline V gives CDR1 MGHRA, CDR2 YSYEKL. CDR3 length: 16 residues. Trimming shortened V by 0 bases and J by 7 bases, and 15 bases separated the two germline ends. CDR3 bases: TGCGCCAGCAGCCAAGAACCCCCGGGAGGAGGTGAAAAACTGTTTTTT. It translates to CASSQEPPGGGEKLFF.

The V and J genes are TRBV29-1 and TRBJ2-6; 9 nucleotides align to TRBD1. Germline lookup yields CDR1 SQVTM and CDR2 ANQGSEA. The V and J ends lost 3 bases and 1 base, in that order; junction bases with no gene match: 7. This CDR3 has 17 residues. Here the CDR3 DNA reads TGCAGCGTTGAGAACCGGGACAGGGTGTCTGGGGCCAACGTCCTGACTTTC. This gives the protein CSVENRDRVSGANVLTF.

This clone has only one observation. The same CDR3 arises from other DNA sequences in this sample as well. The gene calls are TRBV30 and TRBJ1-5; TRBD1 matches 7 bases. V shed 5 bases and J 7 bases; nucleotides not matched to a gene: 8. The V gene's germline CDR1 is GTSNPN and CDR2 SVGIG (reference sequence). The CDR3 is 13 amino acids. The CDR3 spells CAWSTGLEQPQHF. The CDR3, as DNA: TGTGCCTGGTCGACAGGGCTCGAGCAGCCCCAGCATTTT.

This chain uses TRBV19 with TRBJ1-5, with a possible D match to TRBD1 (6 bases). Germline V gene data show CDR1 as LNHDA and CDR2 as SQIVND (reference sequence). V dropped 7 bases and J dropped 5 bases, with 18 bases sitting between them. The CDR3 is 15 residues long. The CDR3 DNA sequence: TGTGCCAGTAATTTGGACAGCCTCAACGATCAGCCCCAGCATTTT. Its translation: CASNLDSLNDQPQHF.

This chain links TRBV28 with TRBJ1-2; a possible D gene is TRBD1 (5 bases). V lost 4 bases and J lost 0, with 12 bases in between. Per the germline V gene, CDR1 is MDHEN and CDR2 is SYDVKM. The CDR3 has 15 amino acids. DNA of the CDR3: TGTGCCAGCAGTTCCCCCGCGGGGCCTAACTATGGCTACACCTTC. Encoded protein: CASSSPAGPNYGYTF.

The chain recombines TRBV7-9 with TRBJ2-5, with a weak D call TRBD1 (5 bases). CDR3 length equals 13 residues. Trimming removed 5 bases from V and 2 bases from J, with 9 bases in between. Germline values: CDR1 SEHNR, CDR2 FQNEAQ (reference sequence). As DNA, the CDR3 is TGTGCCAGCAGCCCCCGACAGCAAGAGACCCAGTACTTC. Translating it yields CASSPRQQETQYF. The full variable domain, with the rest looked up from reference TRBV7-9 and TRBJ2-5, is DTGVSQNPRHKITKRGQNVTFRCDPISEHNRLYWYRQTLGQGPEFLTYFQNEAQLEKSRLLSDRFSAERPKGSFSTLEIQRTEQGDSAMYLCASSPRQQETQYFGPGTRLLVL.

This sequence joins TRBV5-1 and TRBJ2-3; 10 bases align to TRBD2. Per germline, CDR1 SGHRS and CDR2 YFSETQ. The CDR3 extends over 17 amino acids. Germline trimming cut 3 bases from V and 3 bases from J; bases unmatched to any gene: 10. The CDR3 here is CASSWLPGSGRTDTQYF. The CDR3 DNA sequence: TGCGCCAGCAGCTGGCTTCCGGGTAGCGGGAGGACAGATACGCAGTATTTT.

The gene calls are TRBV14 and TRBJ2-7; D gene unclear. The CDR3 contains 15 residues. Germline V lookup: CDR1 SGHDN, CDR2 FVKESK. Trimming took 4 bases from V and 0 from J, leaving 13 bases between them. DNA of the CDR3: TGTGCCAGCAGCCGGCACACCCTCAGCTCCTACGAGCAGTACTTC. It codes for CASSRHTLSSYEQYF.

The chain has TRBV30 and TRBJ2-7; a possible D gene is TRBD2 (7 bases). The CDR3 runs 14 residues. The V gene lost 8 bases and the J gene lost 3 bases, with 20 bases spanning the gap. Per germline, CDR1 GTSNPN and CDR2 SVGIG (reference sequence). The CDR3 reads CAAHLGGAGYEQYF. The CDR3 coding sequence is TGTGCCGCCCACTTGGGGGGGGCTGGCTACGAGCAGTACTTC.

The V call is TRBV28, the J call TRBJ2-7; possible D gene TRBD1, 6 bases. Germline V gene sequence: CDR1 MDHEN, CDR2 SYDVKM. Trimming removed 10 bases from V and 5 bases from J, with 21 bases in between. The CDR3 covers 14 residues. CDR3 sequence reads: CATEGRGETDEQYF. In nucleotides, the CDR3 is TGTGCCACCGAGGGCAGGGGTGAGACGGACGAGCAGTACTTC.

The chain carries TRBV28 and TRBJ2-7; no clear D. V was shortened by 7 bases and J by 5 bases, with 9 bases between the two germline ends. Germline values: CDR1 MDHEN, CDR2 SYDVKM. This CDR3 is 11 amino acids long. CDR3 sequence: CASTARDEQYF. For the CDR3, the DNA is TGTGCCAGCACCGCCCGGGACGAGCAGTACTTC.

The chain carries TRBV9 and TRBJ2-3, with a possible D match to TRBD2 (6 bases). The V end was cut by 4 bases, the J end by 2 bases, with 14 bases between. The CDR3 consists of 15 residues. Germline V CDR1 and CDR2: SGDLS, YYNGEE. As DNA, the CDR3 is TGTGCCAGCAGCCCCGCGGAGGGCTCCACAGATACGCAGTATTTT. The encoded protein is CASSPAEGSTDTQYF.

The chain recombines TRBV4-1 with TRBJ1-2; tentatively, D is TRBD1 (5 bases). Germline CDR1 reads MGHRA; CDR2 reads YSYEKL. V gave up 1 base and J gave up 2 bases, with 17 bases separating them. The CDR3 covers 17 residues. This chain's CDR3 is CASSQGGVRRPNYGYTF. The CDR3 DNA follows: TGCGCCAGCAGCCAAGGGGGGGTCCGGAGGCCCAACTATGGCTACACCTTC.

The chain has TRBV19 and TRBJ2-5, with unresolved D. This CDR3 is built from 13 residues. V gave up 9 bases and J gave up 7 bases, with 18 bases separating them. Per germline, CDR1 LNHDA and CDR2 SQIVND (reference sequence). CDR3: CASRSQTPGTQYF. For the CDR3, the DNA is TGTGCCAGCCGCAGCCAAACTCCGGGGACCCAGTACTTC.

V is TRBV5-5 and J is TRBJ1-1, with D tentatively TRBD1 (5 bases). In germline, CDR1 is SGHKS, CDR2 YYEKEE (reference sequence). This CDR3 has 17 residues. The V gene lost 2 bases and the J gene lost 4 bases, with 21 bases spanning the gap. The CDR3 DNA reads as TGTGCCAGCAGCTTTGGGGGGTTGAGGGACCGAAGCACTGAAGCTTTCTTT. It yields the protein CASSFGGLRDRSTEAFF.

V is TRBV19 and J is TRBJ1-1; 8 bases map to TRBD1. This CDR3 contains 16 residues. Germline assignment: CDR1 LNHDA and CDR2 SQIVND (reference sequence). V shed 3 bases, J shed 5 bases, and the junction held 11 bases outside the gene matches. As DNA, the CDR3 is TGTGCCAGTAGTATTCGTCAGGGGGCAAGGGGAACTGAAGCTTTCTTT. Residues: CASSIRQGARGTEAFF.

This chain joins TRBV6-1 and TRBJ2-1; D might be TRBD1 (8 bases). V gave up 8 bases and J gave up 3 bases, with 17 bases separating them. Germline values: CDR1 MNHNS, CDR2 SASEGT. The CDR3 covers 15 residues. The DNA of the CDR3 is TGTGCCAGCCGCGGGGGACAGGCTATCTACAATGAGCAGTTCTTC. Encoded protein: CASRGGQAIYNEQFF.

The V call is TRBV6-5, the J call TRBJ2-6; 7 positions agree with TRBD1. Per the germline V gene, CDR1 is MNHEY and CDR2 is SVGAGI. The CDR3 extends over 15 amino acids. V was pared by 3 bases and J by 4 bases, with 3 bases of the junction left unmatched. The CDR3 is CASSYTGVGANVLTF. CDR3 DNA sequence: TGTGCCAGCAGTTATACAGGGGTCGGGGCCAACGTCCTGACTTTC.

This clone has a handful of counts. One junction end disagrees with the germline gene, perhaps due to a read error. J is TRBJ2-7 and V is TRBV7-2; 7 bases line up with TRBD2. Germline CDR1 SGHTA, CDR2 FQGNSA. This CDR3 contains 16 residues. Here the CDR3 reads CASSLASGQSSYEQYF. CDR3 nucleotides: TGTGCCAGCAGCCTAGCTAGCGGTCAAAGCTCCTACGAGCAGTACTTC. Supplemented by reference TRBV7-2 and TRBJ2-7, the full variable domain reads GAGVSQSPSNKVTEKGKDVELRCDPISGHTALYWYRQSLGQGLEFLIYFQGNSAPDKSGLPSDRFSAERTGGSVSTLTIQRTQQEDSAVYLCASSLASGQSSYEQYFGPGTRLTVT.

Only one count was recorded for this clone. The chain employs TRBV6-6 and TRBJ1-3, with 10 positions matching TRBD1. The germline V gene has CDR1 MNHNY and CDR2 SVGAGI (reference sequence). The CDR3 length is 16 residues. J lost 3 bases, V lost 5 bases, and 7 bases had no gene match. The CDR3 is CASSGRDRGRGNTIYF. The CDR3 DNA is TGTGCCAGCAGTGGGCGGGACAGGGGACGTGGAAACACCATATATTTT.

The chain couples TRBV13 to TRBJ1-2; TRBD1 might be the D (5 bases). This CDR3 is built from 14 residues. Germline V lookup: CDR1 PRHDT, CDR2 FYEKMQ (reference sequence). V gave up 1 base and J gave up 0 bases, with 6 bases separating them. This chain's CDR3 is CASSLAGPNYGYTF. CDR3 coding DNA: TGTGCCAGCAGCTTAGCAGGGCCTAACTATGGCTACACCTTC.

V usage is TRBV28 and J usage is TRBJ2-7; 11 bases fit TRBD1. Looked up from germline, CDR1 is MDHEN and CDR2 is SYDVKM. The CDR3 loop spans 17 amino acids. The J segment lost 2 bases and the V segment lost 6 bases, leaving 12 bases of the junction unmatched. The CDR3 protein is CASSPPFPGQGAYEQYF. The CDR3 region has the DNA TGTGCCAGCAGCCCGCCCTTCCCGGGACAGGGGGCCTACGAGCAGTACTTC.

This clone appeared once. The chain links TRBV12-2 to TRBJ1-4. TRBV12-2 constitutes a pseudogene. The CDR3 is 16 residues long. Here the CDR3 DNA reads TGTGCAAGTCACCTTAGGGCGGGGGCCCCTAATGAAAAACTGTTTTTT. Encoded protein: CASHLRAGAPNEKLFF.

The genes are TRBV27 and TRBJ2-7; D gene unclear. This CDR3 comprises 13 residues. Per germline, CDR1 MNHEY and CDR2 SMNVEV (reference sequence). The V gene lost 10 bases and the J gene lost 0 bases, with 13 bases spanning the gap. In DNA, the CDR3 is TGTGCCACCAGCCATAGGAGCTCCTACGAGCAGTACTTC. Its protein is CATSHRSSYEQYF.

This chain connects TRBV6-1 to TRBJ1-4; maybe TRBD1 (6 bases). From germline, CDR1 is MNHNS and CDR2 SASEGT. CDR3 length: 15 amino acids. V lost 9 bases to trimming and J lost 4 bases, with 18 bases between them. The CDR3 protein is CASCSGGRSNEKLFF. CDR3 coding DNA: TGTGCCAGTTGTTCGGGGGGCAGAAGTAATGAAAAACTGTTTTTT.

The chain combines TRBV10-3 with TRBJ2-3; possible D gene TRBD2, 6 bases. There are 12 residues in the CDR3. Trimming took off 7 bases at V and 4 bases at J, with 9 bases between the two ends. Per germline, CDR1 ENHRY and CDR2 SYGVKD. The CDR3 coding sequence is TGTGCCATCAAGGAGGGCCCAGATACGCAGTATTTT. The encoded protein is CAIKEGPDTQYF.